One sample yielded the 11 T cell receptor beta chains listed below, sequenced in a study of T cells in Graves' hyperthyroidism and ophthalmopathy. What was amplified from RNA transcripts were TCR beta CDR3 regions. HTBI primers were the set used in a first-round RT-PCR of the TCR CDR3. TCRdb used MiXCR to reprocess the multiplex PCR reads, holding one entry per CDR3 protein. The sample lists 600,000 to 650,000 distinct CDR3 sequences; 20% were seen once. Sample: blood. The receptors originated from a man in his thirties or forties with Graves' ophthalmopathy.

This clonotype appeared a few times. The V call is TRBV18, the J call TRBJ2-7; no clear D gene. V was shortened by 2 bases and J by 5 bases, with 19 bases between the two germline ends. Germline lookup yields CDR1 KGHSH and CDR2 LQKENI. CDR3 length: 16 residues. The CDR3 spells CASSPGTWVLGNEQYF. The CDR3 nucleotides are TGTGCCAGCTCACCAGGCACTTGGGTATTGGGGAACGAGCAGTACTTC.

This clonotype appeared many times. The chain is built from TRBV29-1 and TRBJ1-1; the D gene is possibly TRBD1 (6 bases). Germline-derived CDR1 and CDR2 are SQVTM and ANQGSEA. V shed 4 bases and J shed 4 bases, with 16 bases lying between them. The CDR3 is 14 amino acids. CDR3 loop: CSVGGDRTFTEAFF. CDR3 coding DNA: TGCAGCGTTGGGGGTGACAGGACTTTCACTGAAGCTTTCTTT.

The gene calls are TRBV20-1 and TRBJ2-3, with TRBD2 matching 7 bases. J gave up 10 bases and V 8 bases, and 21 bases lay outside the gene matches. The CDR3 length is 15 residues. CDR1 DFQATT and CDR2 SNEGSKA come from the germline V gene (reference sequence). The CDR3 nucleotides read TGCAGTCCAAGAGGAAGCGGGATAGGGCTTAGTGCGCAGTATTTT. This codes for CSPRGSGIGLSAQYF.

The sample holds a few counts of this clonotype. This sequence joins TRBV6-1 and TRBJ2-5; tentative D call: TRBD2 (6 bases). There are 15 residues in the CDR3. V gave up 4 bases and J gave up 2 bases, with 14 bases separating them. Germline V gene lookup returns CDR1 MNHNS and CDR2 SASEGT. The chain's CDR3 is CASSVWEDFQETQYF. The CDR3 coding sequence is TGTGCCAGCAGTGTATGGGAGGACTTTCAAGAGACCCAGTACTTC.

This clonotype occurred a few times. The chain couples TRBV20-1 to TRBJ1-5; D uncertain. V lost 6 bases, J lost 1 base, and 16 bases lay in between. CDR1 and CDR2 from the germline V gene are DFQATT and SNEGSKA (reference sequence). The CDR3 length is 15 residues. The CDR3 DNA reads as TGCAGTGCCTCCCTGGCGGGTGAAAGCAATCAGCCCCAGCATTTT. This translates into CSASLAGESNQPQHF.

CDR3 protein: CASSPTLNQETQYF. DNA of the CDR3: TGTGCCAGCAGTCCAACGCTAAACCAAGAGACCCAGTACTTC. The chain employs TRBV6-1 and TRBJ2-5; no clear D. V gave up 5 bases and J gave up 0 bases, with 10 bases separating them. The CDR3 is 14 amino acids. CDR1 and CDR2 (germline): MNHNS, SASEGT.

The chain's CDR3 is CASSGRDRSSVQNTGELFF. CDR3 nucleotides: TGTGCCAGCAGTGGACGGGACAGATCATCCGTTCAGAACACCGGGGAGCTGTTTTTT. The chain uses TRBV2 and TRBJ2-2; 7 nucleotides line up with TRBD1. This CDR3 region has 19 residues. CDR1 and CDR2 (germline): SNHLY, FYNNEI. With V trimmed by 4 bases and J by 1 base, 15 bases remained unmatched.

Regarding this clonotype: This likely comes from a read error, as the CDR3 has no conserved phenylalanine or tryptophan at its end. V gene TRBV6-9 combines with J gene TRBJ2-2; possible D gene TRBD1, 6 bases. The CDR3 is 15 residues long. With 3 bases removed from V and 7 bases from J, the gap between germline ends came to 15 bases. The germline V gene has CDR1 MNHGY and CDR2 SVAAGI. CDR3 bases: TGTGCCAGCAGTTACTCGAAAGGGGGTGTCGGGGAGCTGTTTTCT. Translated: CASSYSKGGVGELFS.

The chain recombines TRBV28 with TRBJ2-2, with 8 bases that match TRBD2. The germline V gene encodes CDR1 MDHEN and CDR2 SYDVKM. The CDR3 is 16 amino acids. Trimming at V came to 6 bases and at J to 4 bases, leaving 10 bases not matched to a gene. The DNA of the CDR3 is TGTGCCAGCAGCTACTTAGCGGGACTCACCACCGGGGAGCTGTTTTTT. Encoded protein: CASSYLAGLTTGELFF.

This clonotype was observed at least ten times. The chain couples TRBV11-2 to TRBJ2-7; 7 bases are shared with TRBD1. Unmatched junction bases numbered 8, after V lost 7 bases and J lost 2 bases. The CDR3 has 14 residues. Germline V lookup: CDR1 SGHAT, CDR2 FQNNGV. Here the CDR3 DNA reads TGTGCCAGCATCGAAACAGGGGACACCTACGAGCAGTACTTC. Protein sequence: CASIETGDTYEQYF.

The table lists this clonotype with a few counts. This chain connects TRBV12-3 or TRBV12-4 to TRBJ2-3; 11 bases are shared with TRBD2. V was clipped by 6 bases and J by 5 bases; unmatched bases: 13. The CDR3 runs to 17 residues. The CDR3 is CASSLRLAGKQRDTQYF. CDR3 DNA: TGTGCCAGCAGCCTGAGACTAGCGGGAAAGCAGAGAGATACGCAGTATTTT.